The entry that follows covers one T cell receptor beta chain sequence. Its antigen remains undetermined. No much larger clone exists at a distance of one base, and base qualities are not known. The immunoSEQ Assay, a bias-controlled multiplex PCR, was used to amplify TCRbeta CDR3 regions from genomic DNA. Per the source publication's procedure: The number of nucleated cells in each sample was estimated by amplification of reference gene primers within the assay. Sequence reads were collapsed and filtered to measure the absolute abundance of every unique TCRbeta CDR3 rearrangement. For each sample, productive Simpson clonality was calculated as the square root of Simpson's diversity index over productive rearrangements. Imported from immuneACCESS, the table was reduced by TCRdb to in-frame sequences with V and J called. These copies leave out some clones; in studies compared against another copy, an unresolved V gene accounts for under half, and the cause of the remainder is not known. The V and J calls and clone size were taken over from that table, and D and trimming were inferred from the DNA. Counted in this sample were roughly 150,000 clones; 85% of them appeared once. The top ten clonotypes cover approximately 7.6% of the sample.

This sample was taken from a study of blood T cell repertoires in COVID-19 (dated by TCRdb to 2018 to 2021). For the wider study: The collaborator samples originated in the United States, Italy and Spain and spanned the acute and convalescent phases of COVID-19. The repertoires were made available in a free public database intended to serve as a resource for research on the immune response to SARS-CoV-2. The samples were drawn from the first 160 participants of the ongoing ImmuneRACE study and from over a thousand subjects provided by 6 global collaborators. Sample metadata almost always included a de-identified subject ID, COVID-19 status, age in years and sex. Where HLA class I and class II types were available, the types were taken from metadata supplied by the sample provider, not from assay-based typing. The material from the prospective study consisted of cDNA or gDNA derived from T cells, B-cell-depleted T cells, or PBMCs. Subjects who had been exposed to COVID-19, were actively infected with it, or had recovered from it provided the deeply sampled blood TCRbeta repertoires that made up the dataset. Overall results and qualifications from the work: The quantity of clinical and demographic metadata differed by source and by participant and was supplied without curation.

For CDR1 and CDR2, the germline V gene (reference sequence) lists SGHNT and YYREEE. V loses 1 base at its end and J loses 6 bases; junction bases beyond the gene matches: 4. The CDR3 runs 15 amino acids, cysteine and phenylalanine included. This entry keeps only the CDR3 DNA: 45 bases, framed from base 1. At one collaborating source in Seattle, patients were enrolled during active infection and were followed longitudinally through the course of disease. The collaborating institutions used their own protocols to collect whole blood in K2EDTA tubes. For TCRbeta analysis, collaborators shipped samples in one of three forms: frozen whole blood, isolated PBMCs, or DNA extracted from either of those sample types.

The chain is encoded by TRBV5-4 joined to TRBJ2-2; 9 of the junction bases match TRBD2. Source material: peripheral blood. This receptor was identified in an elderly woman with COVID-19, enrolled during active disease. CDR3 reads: CASSLRVAGAGELFF. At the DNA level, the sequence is TGTGCCAGCAGCTTGAGGGTAGCGGGGGCCGGGGAGCTGTTTTTT.